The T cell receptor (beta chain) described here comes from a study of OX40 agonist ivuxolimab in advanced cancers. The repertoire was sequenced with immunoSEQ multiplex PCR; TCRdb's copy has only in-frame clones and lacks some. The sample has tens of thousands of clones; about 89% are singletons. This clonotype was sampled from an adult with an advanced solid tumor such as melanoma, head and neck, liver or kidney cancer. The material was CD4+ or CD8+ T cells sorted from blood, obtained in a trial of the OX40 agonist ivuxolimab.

In DNA, the CDR3 is TGTGCCAGCAGTTACACTACAGGGAACACTGAAGCTTTCTTT. Amino acids: CASSYTTGNTEAFF. This chain links TRBV6-5 with TRBJ1-1; D is perhaps TRBD1 (5 bases). This CDR3 has 14 amino acids. Looked up from germline, CDR1 is MNHEY and CDR2 is SVGAGI. Trimming cost V 2 bases and J 1 base, with 8 bases left between them.